What follows is one TCR beta chain and its context. Its antigen is unidentified. A second about 6 to 12 cycle PCR used barcoded and J-beta primers. TCRdb passed the 5' RACE reads through MiXCR, listing each CDR3 protein once. The table has some 1 million distinct CDR3 sequences, 45% seen once; the top ten hold approximately 19%. In germline, CDR1 is SGHAT, CDR2 FQNNGV. The trim removed 1 base at V and 5 bases at J, leaving 10 bases unmatched. This CDR3 region has 16 residues. These data are taken from a study of blood T cells in healthy people across ages. Peripheral blood samples of approximately 10 milliliters were drawn from each donor. Study-wide results and limits: A strong correlation was seen between TCR beta diversity and naive T cell percentage.

The sample comprised blood. The chain uses TRBV11-2 and TRBJ2-5; TRBD2 matches at 7 bases. The sequence derives from a woman in her fifties or sixties in good health. The CDR3 DNA reads TGTGCCAGCAGCTTAGGACTAGCCCCAGGGAGGGAGACCCAGTACTTC. Protein: CASSLGLAPGRETQYF.